This TCR beta chain was observed in a study of T cells expressing NK-cell markers. At the level of the study: Investigators obtained TCR beta repertoires from sorted CD3+CD56+NKG2C+, CD3+CD56+NKG2C- and CD3+CD56-NKG2C+ T cells. Among eight sequenced donors, seven carried HCMV seropositivity while one was seronegative.

Concerning this clonotype: Antigen: not known.

The CDR3 is 15 amino acids. Germline loops: CDR1 SGHRS, CDR2 YFSETQ. Using the 5' RACE reads, TCRdb records one entry per CDR3 protein without DNA. The sample has tens of thousands of distinct CDR3 sequences. Study-level findings and limits: Dominant NKG2C+ clonotype frequencies of about 1.0-8% of CD8+ T cells were measured in about 6 donors. There were four donors in whom these clonotypes also led the CD3+CD56-NKG2C+ fraction.

The rearrangement joins TRBV5-1 to TRBJ2-5; TCRdb picks TRBD1, but there is no DNA to check that call. The sequence derives from a woman aged 18 to 75 in good health. Sequenced material: blood T cells: a sorted CD56 or NKG2C T cell subset, CD4+ or CD8+ T cells, or bulk PBMC T cells (not recorded which). The CDR3 is CASSIPGQGKETQYF. Variable domain in full (rest from reference TRBV5-1 and TRBJ2-5): KAGVTQTPRYLIKTRGQQVTLSCSPISGHRSVSWYQQTPGQGLQFLFEYFSETQRNKGNFPGRFSGRQFSNSRSEMNVSTLELGDSALYLCASSIPGQGKETQYFGPGTRLLVL.